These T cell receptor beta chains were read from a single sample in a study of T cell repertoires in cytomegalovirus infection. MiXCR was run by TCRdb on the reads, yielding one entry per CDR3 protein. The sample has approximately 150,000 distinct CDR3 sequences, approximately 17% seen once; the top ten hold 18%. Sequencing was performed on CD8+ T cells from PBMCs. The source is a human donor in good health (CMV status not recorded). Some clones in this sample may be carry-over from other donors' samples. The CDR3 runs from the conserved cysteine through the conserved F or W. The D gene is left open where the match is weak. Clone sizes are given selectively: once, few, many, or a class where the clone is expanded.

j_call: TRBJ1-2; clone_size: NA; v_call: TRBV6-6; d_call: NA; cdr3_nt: TGTGCCAGCAGTTACTCGGTTTCAGGGAGGACTGGCTACACCTTC; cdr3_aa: CASSYSVSGRTGYTF
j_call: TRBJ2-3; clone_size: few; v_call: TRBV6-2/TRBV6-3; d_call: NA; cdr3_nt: TGTGCCAGCAGTTACCAACAGGGAGGAGTGACAGATACGCAGTATTTT; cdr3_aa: CASSYQQGGVTDTQYF
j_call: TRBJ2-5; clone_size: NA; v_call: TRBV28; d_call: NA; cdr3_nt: TGTGCCAGCAGTTTGGAGGCGGGACCAGAGACCCAGTACTTC; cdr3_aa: CASSLEAGPETQYF
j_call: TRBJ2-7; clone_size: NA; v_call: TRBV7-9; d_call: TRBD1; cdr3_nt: TGTGCCAGCAGCTTCGGACAGGGAAGCTCCTACGAGCAGTACTTC; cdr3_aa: CASSFGQGSSYEQYF
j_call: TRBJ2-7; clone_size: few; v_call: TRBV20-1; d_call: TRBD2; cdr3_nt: TGCAGTACACAGGGACTAGCGGGTTACTACGAGCAGTACTTC; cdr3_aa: CSTQGLAGYYEQYF
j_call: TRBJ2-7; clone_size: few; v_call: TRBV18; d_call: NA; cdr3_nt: TGTGCCAGCTCACCGAGAGGAGTAACCTACGAGCAGTACTTC; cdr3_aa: CASSPRGVTYEQYF
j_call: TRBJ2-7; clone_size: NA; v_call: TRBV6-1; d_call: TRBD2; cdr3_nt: TGTGCCAGCAGTGATCGGACGGGACTAGCCTACGAGCAGTACTTC; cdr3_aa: CASSDRTGLAYEQYF
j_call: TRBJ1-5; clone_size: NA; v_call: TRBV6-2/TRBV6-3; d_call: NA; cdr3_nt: TGTGCCAGCAGGGCAGGAGGGGCGGAAGCCCAGCATTTT; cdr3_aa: CASRAGGAEAQHF
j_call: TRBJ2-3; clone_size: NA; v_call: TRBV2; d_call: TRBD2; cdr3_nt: TGTGCCAGCATTCTCGGACTAGCGAATGCAGATACGCAGTATTTT; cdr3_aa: CASILGLANADTQYF
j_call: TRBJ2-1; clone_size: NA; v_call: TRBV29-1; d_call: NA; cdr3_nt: TGCAGTTTCGTTGGGGAGACAGCCTACAATGAGCAGTTCTTC; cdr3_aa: CSFVGETAYNEQFF
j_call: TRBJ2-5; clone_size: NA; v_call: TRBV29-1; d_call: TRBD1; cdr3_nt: TGCAGCGTGGCAATACAGGGGGCGGGGGAGACCCAGTACTTC; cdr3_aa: CSVAIQGAGETQYF
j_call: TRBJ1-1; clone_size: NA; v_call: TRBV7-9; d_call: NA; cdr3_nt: TGTGCCACGAGGGGGGTTCGGACTGAAGCTTTCTTT; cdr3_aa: CATRGVRTEAFF
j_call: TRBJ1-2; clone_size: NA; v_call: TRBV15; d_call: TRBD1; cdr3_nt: TGTGCCACCAGCAGAGATGGGGACAGGCTCTATGGCTACACCTTC; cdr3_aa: CATSRDGDRLYGYTF
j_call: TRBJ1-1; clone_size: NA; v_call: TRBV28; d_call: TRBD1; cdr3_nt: TGTGCCAGCAGCCCTTCCGTAGACAGGGCGAACACTGAAGCTTTCTTT; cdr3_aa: CASSPSVDRANTEAFF
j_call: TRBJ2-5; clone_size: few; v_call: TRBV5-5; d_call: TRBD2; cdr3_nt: TGTGCCAGCAGCTCGCTCCTAGCGGGGGGCGAAAGGGAGACCCAGTACTTC; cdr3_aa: CASSSLLAGGERETQYF
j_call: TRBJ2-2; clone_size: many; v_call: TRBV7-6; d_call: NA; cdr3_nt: TGTGCCAGCGCTTCGGGCACCGGGGAGCTGTTTTTT; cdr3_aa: CASASGTGELFF
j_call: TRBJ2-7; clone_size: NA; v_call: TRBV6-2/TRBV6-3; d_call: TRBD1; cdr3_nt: TGTGCCAGCAGTTCGGACAGGAACTACTACGAGCAGTACTTC; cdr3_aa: CASSSDRNYYEQYF
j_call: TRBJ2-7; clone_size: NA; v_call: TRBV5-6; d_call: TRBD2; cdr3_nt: TGTGCCAGCAGCGAAGCGGGAGGGTCGGACGAGCAGTACTTC; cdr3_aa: CASSEAGGSDEQYF
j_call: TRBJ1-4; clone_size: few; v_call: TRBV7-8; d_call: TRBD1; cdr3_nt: TGTGCCAGCAGCTCGGGACAGTGGGCAACTAATGAAAAACTGTTTTTT; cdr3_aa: CASSSGQWATNEKLFF
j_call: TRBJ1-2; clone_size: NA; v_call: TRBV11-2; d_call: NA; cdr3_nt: TGTGCCAGCAGCCCAGGGACATTGGCCTACACCTTC; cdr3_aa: CASSPGTLAYTF
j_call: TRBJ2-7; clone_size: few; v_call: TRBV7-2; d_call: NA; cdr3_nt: TGTGCCAGCAGCCCAAAAGGATACTACGAGCAGTACTTC; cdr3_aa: CASSPKGYYEQYF
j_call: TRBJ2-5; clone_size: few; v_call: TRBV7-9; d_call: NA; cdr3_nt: TGTGCCAGCAGCTTAGACCCCGTGGAGCCACAAGAGACCCAGTACTTC; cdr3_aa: CASSLDPVEPQETQYF
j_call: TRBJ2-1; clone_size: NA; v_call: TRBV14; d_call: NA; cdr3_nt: TGTGCCAGCAGCCAAGATCTTGATAACAATGAGCAGTTCTTC; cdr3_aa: CASSQDLDNNEQFF
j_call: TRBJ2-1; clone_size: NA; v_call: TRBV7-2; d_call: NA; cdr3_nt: TGTGCCAGCAGCCCACCGGAGGGGGGAACCTACAATGAGCAGTTCTTC; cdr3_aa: CASSPPEGGTYNEQFF
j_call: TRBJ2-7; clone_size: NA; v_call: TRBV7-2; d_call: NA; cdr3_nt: TGTGCCAGCAGCTTAGCCCTATTGGGGCGGTCCTACGAGCAGTACTTC; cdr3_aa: CASSLALLGRSYEQYF
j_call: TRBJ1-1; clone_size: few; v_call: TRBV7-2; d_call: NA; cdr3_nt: TGTGCCAGCAGCTTAGAAATATTCCAGGGACCGAACACTGAAGCTTTCTTT; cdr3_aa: CASSLEIFQGPNTEAFF
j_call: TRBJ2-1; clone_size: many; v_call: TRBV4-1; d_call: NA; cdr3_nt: TGCGCCAGCAGCCAAGATCATGGGGGTGCCAATGAGCAGTTCTTC; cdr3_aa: CASSQDHGGANEQFF
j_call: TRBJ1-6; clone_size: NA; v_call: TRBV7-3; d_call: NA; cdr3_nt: TGTGCCAGCAGCTTAAACATTAATTCACCCCTCCACTTT; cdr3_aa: CASSLNINSPLHF
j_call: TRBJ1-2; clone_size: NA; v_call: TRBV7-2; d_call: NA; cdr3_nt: TGTGCCAGCAGCTTAGTGATACCGGACTATGGCTACACCTTC; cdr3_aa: CASSLVIPDYGYTF
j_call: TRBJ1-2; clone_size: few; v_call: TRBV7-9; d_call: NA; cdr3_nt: TGTGCCAGCAGCTTAGCAGCGACGGCCTATGGCTACACCTTC; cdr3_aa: CASSLAATAYGYTF
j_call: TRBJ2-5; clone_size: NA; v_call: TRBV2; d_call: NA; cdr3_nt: TGTGCCAGCAGTGAAGCGCTTGGCGGGGACCTTGGTTGGCCCCAGTACTTC; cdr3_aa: CASSEALGGDLGWPQYF
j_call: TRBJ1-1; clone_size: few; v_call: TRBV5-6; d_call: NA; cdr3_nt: TGTGCCAGCAGCCGGGGAGTGTACCGACGTGTAGACACTGAAGCTTTCTTT; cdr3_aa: CASSRGVYRRVDTEAFF
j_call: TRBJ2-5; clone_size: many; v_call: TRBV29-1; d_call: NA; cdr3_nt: TGCAGCGTTGATACGGCAGCCTGGCCCCAAGAGACCCAGTACTTC; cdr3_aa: CSVDTAAWPQETQYF
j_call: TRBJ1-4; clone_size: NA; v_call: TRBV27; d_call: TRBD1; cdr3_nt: TGTGCCAGCGGGGAAGGGACAGGCAATCGTAATGAAAAACTGTTTTTT; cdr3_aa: CASGEGTGNRNEKLFF
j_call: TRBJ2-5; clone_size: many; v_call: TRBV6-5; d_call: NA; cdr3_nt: TGTGCCAGCAGTTACTCGAATTCTCGTGGATCGACCCAGTACTTC; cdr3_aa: CASSYSNSRGSTQYF